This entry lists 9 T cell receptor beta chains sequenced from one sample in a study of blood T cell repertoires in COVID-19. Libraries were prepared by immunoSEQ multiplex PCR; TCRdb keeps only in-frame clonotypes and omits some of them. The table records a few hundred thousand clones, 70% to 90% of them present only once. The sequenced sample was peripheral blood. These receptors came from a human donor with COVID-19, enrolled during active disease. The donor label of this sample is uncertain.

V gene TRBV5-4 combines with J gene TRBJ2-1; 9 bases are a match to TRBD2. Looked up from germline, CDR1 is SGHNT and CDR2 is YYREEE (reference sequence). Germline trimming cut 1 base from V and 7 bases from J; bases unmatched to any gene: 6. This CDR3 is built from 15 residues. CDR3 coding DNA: TGTGCCAGCAGCTTGCCGGGACTAGCTGATAATGAGCAGTTCTTC. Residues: CASSLPGLADNEQFF.

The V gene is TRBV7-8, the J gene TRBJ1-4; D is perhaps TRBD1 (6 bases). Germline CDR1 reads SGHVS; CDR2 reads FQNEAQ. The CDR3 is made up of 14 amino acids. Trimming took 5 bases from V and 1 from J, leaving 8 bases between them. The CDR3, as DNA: TGTGCCAGCAGCAAGGACAGAACTAATGAAAAACTGTTTTTT. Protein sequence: CASSKDRTNEKLFF.

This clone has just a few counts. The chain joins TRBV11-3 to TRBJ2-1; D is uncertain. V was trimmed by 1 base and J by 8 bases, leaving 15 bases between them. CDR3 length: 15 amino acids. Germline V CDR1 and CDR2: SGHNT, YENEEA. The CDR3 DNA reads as TGTGCCAGCAGCTTAGGAGGATTCGGAATCTATGAGCAGTTCTTC. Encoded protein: CASSLGGFGIYEQFF.

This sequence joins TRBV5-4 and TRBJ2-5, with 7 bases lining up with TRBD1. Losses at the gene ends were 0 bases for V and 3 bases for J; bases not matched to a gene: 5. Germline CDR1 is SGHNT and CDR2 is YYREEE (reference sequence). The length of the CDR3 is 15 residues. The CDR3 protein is CASSLATGAEETQYF. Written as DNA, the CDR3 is TGTGCCAGCAGCTTGGCTACAGGGGCGGAAGAGACCCAGTACTTC.

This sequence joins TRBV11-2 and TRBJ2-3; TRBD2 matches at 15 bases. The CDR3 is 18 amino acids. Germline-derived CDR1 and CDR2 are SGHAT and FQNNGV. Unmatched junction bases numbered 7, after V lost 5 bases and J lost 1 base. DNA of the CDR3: TGTGCCAGCAGCCCCGGGACTAGCGGGAGGATGCGCACAGATACGCAGTATTTT. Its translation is CASSPGTSGRMRTDTQYF.

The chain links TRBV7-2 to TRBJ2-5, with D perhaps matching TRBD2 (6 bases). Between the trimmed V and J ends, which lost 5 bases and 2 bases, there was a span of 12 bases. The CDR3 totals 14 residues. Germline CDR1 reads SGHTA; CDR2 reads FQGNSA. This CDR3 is CASSRGREQETQYF. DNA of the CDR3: TGTGCCAGCAGCAGAGGGCGGGAACAAGAGACCCAGTACTTC.

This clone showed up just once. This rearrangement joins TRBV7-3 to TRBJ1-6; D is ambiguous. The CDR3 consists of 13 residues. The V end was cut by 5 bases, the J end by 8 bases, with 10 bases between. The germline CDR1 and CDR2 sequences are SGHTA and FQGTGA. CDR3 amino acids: CASSPRSDSPLHF. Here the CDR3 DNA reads TGTGCCAGCAGCCCTAGGTCAGATTCACCCCTCCACTTT.

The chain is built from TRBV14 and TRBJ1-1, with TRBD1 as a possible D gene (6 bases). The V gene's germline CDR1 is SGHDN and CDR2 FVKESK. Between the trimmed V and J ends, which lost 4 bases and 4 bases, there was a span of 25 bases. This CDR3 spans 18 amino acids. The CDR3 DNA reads TGTGCCAGCAGCCCACTCTACGGGAGGGGGGGAGTAGGCACTGAAGCTTTCTTT. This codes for CASSPLYGRGGVGTEAFF.

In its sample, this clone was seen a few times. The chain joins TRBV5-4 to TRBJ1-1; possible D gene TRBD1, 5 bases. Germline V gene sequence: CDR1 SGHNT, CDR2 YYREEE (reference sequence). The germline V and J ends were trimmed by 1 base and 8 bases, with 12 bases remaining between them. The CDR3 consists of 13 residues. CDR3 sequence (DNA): TGTGCCAGCAGCTTGAAAGGGGTGGCCGAAGCTTTCTTT. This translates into CASSLKGVAEAFF.